The 30 T cell receptor beta chains given below trace back to one sample, sequenced in a study of brain T cells in children with intractable seizures. Here immunoSEQ multiplex PCR was the method, and the copy in TCRdb shows in-frame clones only, minus some. The sample consists of under 150,000 clones, roughly 94% of them appearing once. The sample consisted of peripheral blood, taken at surgery. The receptor source for this set is a boy in the first two years of life with hemimegalencephaly and intractable seizures.

J is TRBJ2-1 and V is TRBV6-5; TRBD1 or TRBD2 may be the D gene (5 bases each). Germline V gene sequence: CDR1 MNHEY, CDR2 SVGAGI. The CDR3 contains 14 residues. Trimming pared 2 bases from V and 6 bases from J, leaving 11 bases between. The CDR3 nucleotides are TGTGCCAGCAGTTACGGGGCTAGCAGCAATGAGCAGTTCTTC. It specifies CASSYGASSNEQFF.

The V and J genes are TRBV27 and TRBJ2-7; TRBD2 matches 11 bases. V trimming: 2 bases; J trimming: 4 bases; junction bases outside the gene matches: 4. CDR3 length: 15 residues. CDR1 and CDR2 (germline): MNHEY, SMNVEV (reference sequence). The CDR3 DNA reads as TGTGCCAGCAGTTTACTAGCGGGAGGAGGATACGAGCAGTACTTC. It yields the protein CASSLLAGGGYEQYF.

This sequence joins TRBV4-2 and TRBJ2-1, with TRBD2 as a possible D gene (6 bases). The CDR3 is 17 residues long. Germline lookup yields CDR1 LGHNA and CDR2 YNFKEQ. Trimming shortened V by 0 bases and J by 3 bases, and 15 bases separated the two germline ends. The CDR3 sequence is CASSQDRWREVYNEQFF. The CDR3, as DNA: TGTGCCAGCAGCCAAGATCGTTGGAGGGAGGTCTACAATGAGCAGTTCTTC.

The chain employs TRBV28 and TRBJ1-4; D gene unclear. Germline V lookup: CDR1 MDHEN, CDR2 SYDVKM. Trimming left V 4 bases short and J 5 bases short, with 14 bases between. This CDR3 is 15 amino acids long. The CDR3 loop reads CASSSGGRPNEKLFF. The CDR3 region has the DNA TGTGCCAGCAGTTCCGGAGGCCGCCCGAATGAAAAACTGTTTTTT.

This sequence joins TRBV12-3 or TRBV12-4 and TRBJ1-2, with TRBD1 identical over 7 bases. V lost 5 bases to trimming and J lost 7 bases; unmatched junction nucleotides: 4. The CDR3 sequence is 12 residues long. The CDR3 DNA follows: TGTGCCAGCAGTCCCTCAGGGGGTGGCTACACCTTC. Its translation is CASSPSGGGYTF.

This clone was observed once. This sequence joins TRBV28 and TRBJ1-3, with 8 positions matching TRBD1. Per germline, CDR1 MDHEN and CDR2 SYDVKM. With 1 base clipped from V and 7 bases from J, the junction kept 15 bases outside the gene matches. There are 18 residues in the CDR3. The CDR3 coding sequence is TGTGCCAGCAGTTTATATCCTCGACAGGGGCAGGGGGGTAACACCATATATTTT. This codes for CASSLYPRQGQGGNTIYF. Full variable domain (remainder filled in from reference TRBV28 and TRBJ1-3): DVKVTQSSRYLVKRTGEKVFLECVQDMDHENMFWYRQDPGLGLRLIYFSYDVKMKEKGDIPEGYSVSREKKERFSLILESASTNQTSMYLCASSLYPRQGQGGNTIYFGEGSWLTVV.

The genes are TRBV2 and TRBJ2-3, with TRBD2 matching over 13 bases. The CDR3 is made up of 16 amino acids. Germline assignment: CDR1 SNHLY and CDR2 FYNNEI. J lost 3 bases, V lost 6 bases, and 6 bases had no gene match. The CDR3 DNA is TGTGCCAGCAGCCAAACGGGACTAGCGGGGACAGATACGCAGTATTTT. Encoded protein: CASSQTGLAGTDTQYF.

This chain links TRBV7-2 with TRBJ1-6; no reliable D call. CDR1 SGHTA and CDR2 FQGNSA come from the germline V gene. CDR3 length equals 14 residues. V lost 2 bases to trimming and J lost 6 bases, with 8 bases between them. The DNA of the CDR3 is TGTGCCAGCAGCTTAAAACAGATTAATTCACCCCTCCACTTT. It encodes CASSLKQINSPLHF.

V gene TRBV6-2 or TRBV6-3 combines with J gene TRBJ1-1, with D possibly matching TRBD1 (6 bases). CDR3 length equals 15 residues. Germline loops: CDR1 MNHEY, CDR2 SVGEGT. The V end was cut by 6 bases, the J end by 0 bases, with 14 bases between. The CDR3 DNA reads as TGTGCCAGCAGCTTTGGACAGAATATGAACACTGAAGCTTTCTTT. Protein product: CASSFGQNMNTEAFF.

The chain recombines TRBV5-1 with TRBJ2-3, with D perhaps TRBD1 (5 bases). Germline V gene sequence: CDR1 SGHRS, CDR2 YFSETQ. Trimming cost V 0 bases and J 2 bases, with 13 bases left between them. CDR3 size: 16 residues. Here the CDR3 DNA reads TGCGCCAGCAGCTTGGTGTTCGCCGGACACACAGATACGCAGTATTTT. Translated, it gives CASSLVFAGHTDTQYF.

This chain uses TRBV4-2 with TRBJ1-2; no clear D. This CDR3 has 14 amino acids. Trimming cost V 5 bases and J 1 base, with 11 bases left between them. The germline gives CDR1 LGHNA, CDR2 YNFKEQ. CDR3 nucleotide sequence: TGTGCCAGCAGCGGAGGGAGCCTTAACTATGGCTACACCTTC. This encodes CASSGGSLNYGYTF.

This chain connects TRBV19 to TRBJ2-7; possible D gene TRBD1, 6 bases. V was trimmed by 5 bases and J by 3 bases, leaving 11 bases between them. The germline V gene encodes CDR1 LNHDA and CDR2 SQIVND (reference sequence). The CDR3 loop spans 13 amino acids. The CDR3 protein is CASSLGTHYEQYF. The CDR3 nucleotides are TGTGCCAGTAGTCTCGGGACACACTACGAGCAGTACTTC.

This chain connects TRBV5-1 to TRBJ2-7; 7 bases match TRBD1. The CDR3 is made up of 14 amino acids. With V trimmed by 2 bases and J by 3 bases, 5 bases remained unmatched. CDR1 and CDR2 from the germline V gene are SGHRS and YFSETQ. The chain's CDR3 is CASSFGPGGYEQYF. Here the CDR3 DNA reads TGCGCCAGCAGCTTCGGACCAGGGGGCTACGAGCAGTACTTC.

The chain combines TRBV28 with TRBJ1-5, with D uncertain. The CDR3 sequence is 14 residues long. CDR1 and CDR2 (germline): MDHEN, SYDVKM. The ends were cut back, 5 bases at V and 3 bases at J, with 11 bases in the middle. CDR3 protein: CASSTRQANQPQHF. The CDR3 DNA reads TGTGCCAGCAGTACCCGACAAGCCAATCAGCCCCAGCATTTT.

V gene TRBV15 combines with J gene TRBJ1-2, with D unclear. This CDR3 is built from 14 residues. CDR1 and CDR2 (germline): LNHNV, YYDKDF (reference sequence). Trimming shortened V by 0 bases and J by 4 bases, and 9 bases separated the two germline ends. The DNA of the CDR3 is TGTGCCACCAGCAGAGATCAGGTCGGCTATGGCTACACCTTC. This gives the protein CATSRDQVGYGYTF.

This clone has only one observation. The chain links TRBV27 to TRBJ2-7; D may match TRBD1 or TRBD2 (6 bases each). V gave up 1 base and J gave up 2 bases, with 12 bases separating them. Germline CDR1 reads MNHEY; CDR2 reads SMNVEV (reference sequence). This CDR3 has 15 residues. In DNA form, the CDR3 reads TGTGCCAGCAGTTTATACCGGGGGCCCACCTACGAGCAGTACTTC. It encodes CASSLYRGPTYEQYF.

The chain carries TRBV27 and TRBJ2-7, with D possibly matching TRBD2 (7 bases). The CDR3 totals 16 residues. Trimming removed 6 bases at V and 3 bases at J, with 21 bases between. From germline, CDR1 is MNHEY and CDR2 SMNVEV (reference sequence). The CDR3, as DNA: TGTGCCAGCAGGGTAAAGGGGGGGAGGCTAGGCTACGAGCAGTACTTC. This encodes CASRVKGGRLGYEQYF.

The gene calls are TRBV2 and TRBJ2-3; D unclear. Trimming left V 0 bases short and J 0 bases short, with 13 bases between. CDR3 length: 17 residues. The germline CDR1 and CDR2 sequences are SNHLY and FYNNEI. The CDR3 spells CASSEAPWGTSTDTQYF. The CDR3 DNA is TGTGCCAGCAGTGAAGCCCCCTGGGGAACTAGCACAGATACGCAGTATTTT.

V gene TRBV29-1 combines with J gene TRBJ1-4; D possibly corresponds to TRBD1 (6 bases). Germline CDR1 is SQVTM and CDR2 is ANQGSEA. The germline V and J ends were trimmed by 7 bases and 12 bases, with 21 bases remaining between them. The CDR3 covers 13 residues. The CDR3 spells CSGTTGPTRQLFF. CDR3 nucleotides: TGCAGCGGGACTACAGGGCCTACGCGGCAACTGTTTTTT.

The chain uses TRBV5-1 and TRBJ1-4, with D maybe TRBD1 (5 bases). V dropped 2 bases and J dropped 2 bases, with 7 bases sitting between them. This CDR3 is built from 14 residues. Germline V gives CDR1 SGHRS, CDR2 YFSETQ. The CDR3 nucleotides are TGCGCCAGCAGCTTAAGGGGTACTAATGAAAAACTGTTTTTT. Residues: CASSLRGTNEKLFF. Using reference TRBV5-1 and TRBJ1-4 for the parts outside the CDR3, the full variable domain is KAGVTQTPRYLIKTRGQQVTLSCSPISGHRSVSWYQQTPGQGLQFLFEYFSETQRNKGNFPGRFSGRQFSNSRSEMNVSTLELGDSALYLCASSLRGTNEKLFFGSGTQLSVL.

This chain links TRBV28 with TRBJ1-2; D is undetermined. Germline CDR1 is MDHEN and CDR2 is SYDVKM. V was trimmed by 5 bases and J by 2 bases, leaving 9 bases between them. The CDR3 runs 13 residues. CDR3 protein: CASSAATNYGYTF. The CDR3 DNA is TGTGCCAGCAGTGCCGCCACGAACTATGGCTACACCTTC.

J is TRBJ2-5 and V is TRBV19, with D unclear. Per the germline V gene, CDR1 is LNHDA and CDR2 is SQIVND (reference sequence). Trimming left V 6 bases short and J 2 bases short, with 4 bases between. CDR3 size: 11 residues. In nucleotides, the CDR3 is TGTGCCAGTAGCCAACAAGAGACCCAGTACTTC. Protein: CASSQQETQYF.

The chain is built from TRBV7-2 and TRBJ2-3; no firm D call. Trimming took off 5 bases at V and 2 bases at J, with 5 bases between the two ends. This CDR3 spans 12 amino acids. Germline loops: CDR1 SGHTA, CDR2 FQGNSA. CDR3 DNA: TGTGCCAGCAGCACGACCACAGATACGCAGTATTTT. It encodes CASSTTTDTQYF.

The rearrangement uses TRBV19 and TRBJ1-4; unclear D gene. Germline-derived CDR1 and CDR2 are LNHDA and SQIVND (reference sequence). Trimming stripped 7 bases from V and 5 bases from J, with 11 bases between. This CDR3 is built from 13 residues. CDR3 DNA sequence: TGTGCCAGTAAGGGCTTCCAAAATGAAAAACTGTTTTTT. As protein: CASKGFQNEKLFF.

This clone was counted once. This chain uses TRBV20-1 with TRBJ1-1; no definite D call. The CDR3 has 11 amino acids. Trimming took off 7 bases at V and 4 bases at J, with 10 bases between the two ends. Germline V CDR1 and CDR2: DFQATT, SNEGSKA (reference sequence). This CDR3 reads CSVARGTEAFF. CDR3 DNA: TGCAGTGTAGCCAGAGGCACTGAAGCTTTCTTT.

This chain uses TRBV6-6 with TRBJ2-7, with D perhaps TRBD2 (5 bases). Germline CDR1 is MNHNY and CDR2 is SVGAGI (reference sequence). V shed 0 bases and J shed 2 bases, with 11 bases lying between them. The CDR3 is 15 amino acids. The CDR3 DNA reads as TGTGCCAGCAGTTACTCGAATGGCGGGCCCTACGAGCAGTACTTC. Translated: CASSYSNGGPYEQYF.

CDR3 sequence reads: CASTRDRGWGTQYF. CDR3 coding DNA: TGTGCCAGCACAAGGGACAGGGGGTGGGGTACGCAGTATTTT. This chain links TRBV3-1 (or the pseudogene TRBV3-2) with TRBJ2-3; TRBD1 matches at 11 bases. The CDR3 covers 14 residues. Trimming took 7 bases from V and 8 from J; bases not matched to a gene: 8. Looked up from germline, CDR1 is LGHDT and CDR2 is YNNKEL (reference sequence).

The chain employs TRBV7-2 and TRBJ2-3; 12 bases fit TRBD2. J lost 3 bases, V lost 5 bases, and 9 bases had no gene match. CDR1 and CDR2 from the germline V gene are SGHTA and FQGNSA. The CDR3 length is 17 residues. The DNA of the CDR3 is TGTGCCAGCAGCCCATCGATGCTAGCGGGAGGGACAGATACGCAGTATTTT. It encodes CASSPSMLAGGTDTQYF.

This clone came up once. V and J are TRBV5-1 and TRBJ2-2; D may correspond to TRBD1 or TRBD2 (7 bases each). The CDR3 has 15 residues. The germline V gene has CDR1 SGHRS and CDR2 YFSETQ. The V end lost 5 bases, the J end lost 4 bases, and 15 bases lay between the germline ends. The CDR3 protein is CASSGGGTATGELFF. The CDR3, as DNA: TGCGCCAGCAGTGGGGGAGGGACAGCCACCGGGGAGCTGTTTTTT.

The genes are TRBV5-1 and TRBJ2-1; D is undetermined. Trimming removed 4 bases from V and 0 bases from J, with 11 bases in between. Germline V gene lookup returns CDR1 SGHRS and CDR2 YFSETQ. This CDR3 contains 15 residues. The CDR3 DNA follows: TGCGCCAGCAGCCAAGTGTCCCTCTCCTACAATGAGCAGTTCTTC. It translates to CASSQVSLSYNEQFF. Full variable domain (outside the CDR3, taken from reference TRBV5-1 and TRBJ2-1): KAGVTQTPRYLIKTRGQQVTLSCSPISGHRSVSWYQQTPGQGLQFLFEYFSETQRNKGNFPGRFSGRQFSNSRSEMNVSTLELGDSALYLCASSQVSLSYNEQFFGPGTRLTVL.